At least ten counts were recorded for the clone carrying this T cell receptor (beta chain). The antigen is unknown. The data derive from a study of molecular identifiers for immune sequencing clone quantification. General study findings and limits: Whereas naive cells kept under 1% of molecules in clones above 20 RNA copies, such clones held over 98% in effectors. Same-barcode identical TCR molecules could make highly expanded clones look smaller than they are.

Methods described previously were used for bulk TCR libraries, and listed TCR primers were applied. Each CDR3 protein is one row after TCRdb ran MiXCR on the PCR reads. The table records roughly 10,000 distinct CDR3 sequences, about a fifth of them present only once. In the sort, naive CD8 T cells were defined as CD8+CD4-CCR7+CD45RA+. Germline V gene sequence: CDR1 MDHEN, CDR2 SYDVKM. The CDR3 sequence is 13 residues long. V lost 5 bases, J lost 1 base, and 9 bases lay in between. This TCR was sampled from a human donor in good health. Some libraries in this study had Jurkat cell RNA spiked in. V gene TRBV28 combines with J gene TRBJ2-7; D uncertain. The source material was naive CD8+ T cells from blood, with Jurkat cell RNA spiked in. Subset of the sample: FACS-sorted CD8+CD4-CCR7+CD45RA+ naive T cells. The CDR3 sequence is CASSLTPSYEQYF. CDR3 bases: TGTGCCAGCAGTCTTACCCCATCCTACGAGCAGTACTTC.